Each of the 27 T cell receptor beta chains below was sequenced from the same sample in a study of T cells after yellow fever vaccination. TCRdb analysed the 5' RACE reads with MiXCR anew, one entry per CDR3 protein. This sample has approximately 300,000 distinct CDR3 sequences; over 10% occur once, and the top ten carry around 0.49%. The sample in question was CD4+ T cells sorted from PBMCs, obtained 45 days after the yellow fever booster vaccination. Every receptor here comes from a young man who received the YFV17D yellow fever vaccine.

The rearrangement links TRBV7-2 to TRBJ1-2, with D tentatively TRBD1 (6 bases). Trimming stripped 9 bases from V and 8 bases from J, with 16 bases between. The CDR3 totals 12 residues. Germline V lookup: CDR1 SGHTA, CDR2 FQGNSA. Written as DNA, the CDR3 is TGTGCCAGTGGGCCACAGGGACTCGGCTACACCTTC. Translated: CASGPQGLGYTF.

This clonotype has a handful of counts. The rearrangement links TRBV7-7 to TRBJ2-3, with 8 bases fitting TRBD1. CDR1 is SSHAT, CDR2 FNYEAQ, per germline (reference sequence). Trimming removed 1 base from V and 10 bases from J; junction bases left unmatched: 4. CDR3 length: 13 amino acids. CDR3 residues: CASSLEDRASQYF. Here the CDR3 DNA reads TGTGCCAGCAGCTTAGAGGACAGGGCATCGCAGTATTTT.

J is TRBJ1-2 and V is TRBV20-1, with D perhaps TRBD1 (5 bases). CDR3 size: 15 residues. The V end was cut by 5 bases, the J end by 1 base, with 17 bases between. CDR1 is DFQATT and CDR2 is SNEGSKA in the germline V gene (reference sequence). The CDR3 loop is CSARGIATGNYGYTF. CDR3 bases: TGCAGTGCTCGGGGGATAGCGACCGGTAACTATGGCTACACCTTC.

This clonotype was observed many times. The rearrangement uses TRBV12-3 or TRBV12-4 and TRBJ1-2, with a tentative D call TRBD1 (6 bases). CDR3 length: 13 amino acids. V was shortened by 4 bases and J by 11 bases, with 17 bases between the two germline ends. In nucleotides, the CDR3 is TGTGCCAGCAGTTCCGAAACGGGACAACGGTACACCTTC. It translates to CASSSETGQRYTF.

The V call is TRBV7-6, the J call TRBJ2-6, with D hard to call. V lost 3 bases to trimming and J lost 1 base, with 13 bases between them. This CDR3 has 17 residues. Germline CDR1 reads SGHVS; CDR2 reads FNYEAQ. CDR3 sequence reads: CASSLGILNSGANVLTF. The CDR3 DNA follows: TGTGCCAGCAGCTTGGGGATTTTGAATTCTGGGGCCAACGTCCTGACTTTC.

This clonotype was counted ten times or more. The CDR3 DNA reads TGTGCCAGCAGCTTGGGGGCTTCGGATACGCAGTATTTT. The encoded protein is CASSLGASDTQYF. The gene calls are TRBV5-4 and TRBJ2-3; no firm D call. Germline V gene lookup returns CDR1 SGHNT and CDR2 YYREEE (reference sequence). V lost 0 bases, J lost 6 bases, and 8 bases lay in between. The CDR3 has 13 residues.

This clonotype was found many times. The chain carries TRBV7-2 and TRBJ2-3; 11 nucleotides agree with TRBD2. The CDR3 loop spans 16 amino acids. Germline V gene data show CDR1 as SGHTA and CDR2 as FQGNSA. With 5 bases clipped from V and 3 bases from J, the junction kept 7 bases outside the gene matches. The CDR3: CASSILAGGSTDTQYF. The CDR3 coding sequence is TGTGCCAGCAGCATTCTAGCGGGAGGTAGTACAGATACGCAGTATTTT.

The chain combines TRBV3-1 with TRBJ2-1; no reliable D call. CDR1 and CDR2 (germline): LGHDT, YNNKEL (reference sequence). Trimming took off 2 bases at V and 4 bases at J, with 3 bases between the two ends. The length of the CDR3 is 12 residues. The CDR3, as DNA: TGTGCCAGCAGCCAATTTTACAATGAGCAGTTCTTC. This encodes CASSQFYNEQFF.

This clonotype was recorded at least ten times. V is TRBV4-3 and J is TRBJ2-1, with TRBD1 matching 7 bases. There are 16 residues in the CDR3. Germline CDR1 LGHNA, CDR2 YSLEER. J gave up 8 bases and V 0 bases, and 10 bases lay outside the gene matches. Here the CDR3 reads CASSQETGTADYEQFF. In DNA form, the CDR3 reads TGCGCCAGCAGCCAAGAGACGGGGACAGCGGATTATGAGCAGTTCTTC.

This clonotype occurred a few times. The chain links TRBV10-3 to TRBJ2-7; 9 bases fit TRBD2. CDR1 and CDR2 (germline): ENHRY, SYGVKD. The CDR3 consists of 16 residues. Trimming took 2 bases from V and 3 from J; bases not matched to a gene: 8. CDR3 sequence reads: CAISEGSGRSHYEQYF. In DNA, the CDR3 is TGTGCCATCAGTGAGGGAAGCGGGAGGTCACACTACGAGCAGTACTTC.

The chain links TRBV20-1 to TRBJ1-1; possibly TRBD1 for D (6 bases). The CDR3 has 14 amino acids. Germline loops: CDR1 DFQATT, CDR2 SNEGSKA (reference sequence). V lost 4 bases, J lost 1 base, and 13 bases lay in between. The CDR3, as DNA: TGCAGTGCTACCCTAGGGGGACCGAACACTGAAGCTTTCTTT. Its protein product is CSATLGGPNTEAFF.

The rearrangement links TRBV12-3 or TRBV12-4 to TRBJ2-3; a weak D match, TRBD2 (6 bases). The CDR3 length is 13 residues. V was trimmed by 4 bases and J by 6 bases, leaving 11 bases between them. The CDR3 is CASSWRAGDTQYF. The CDR3 nucleotides read TGTGCCAGCAGTTGGAGGGCCGGTGATACGCAGTATTTT.

This sequence joins TRBV7-2 and TRBJ2-2, with D unclear. Trimming cost V 1 base and J 2 bases, with 8 bases left between them. Germline V gene lookup returns CDR1 SGHTA and CDR2 FQGNSA. The CDR3 runs 15 residues. The CDR3 protein is CASSLVNSNTGELFF. In nucleotides, the CDR3 is TGTGCCAGCAGCTTAGTGAACAGTAACACCGGGGAGCTGTTTTTT. Full variable domain (rest looked up from reference TRBV7-2 and TRBJ2-2): GAGVSQSPSNKVTEKGKDVELRCDPISGHTALYWYRQSLGQGLEFLIYFQGNSAPDKSGLPSDRFSAERTGGSVSTLTIQRTQQEDSAVYLCASSLVNSNTGELFFGEGSRLTVL.

The rearrangement uses TRBV10-2 and TRBJ2-5; D gene ambiguous. Germline lookup yields CDR1 WSHSY and CDR2 SAAADI. Deletions cut 6 bases from V and 5 bases from J, with 7 bases between. The CDR3 runs to 11 residues. The CDR3, as DNA: TGCGCCAGCAGGGTTCTCGAGACCCAGTACTTC. Protein: CASRVLETQYF.

This clonotype was seen repeatedly, ten times or more. V usage is TRBV7-3 and J usage is TRBJ2-1, with D tentatively TRBD1 or TRBD2 (5 bases each). The ends were cut back, 3 bases at V and 5 bases at J, with 17 bases in the middle. In germline, CDR1 is SGHTA, CDR2 FQGTGA. CDR3 size: 16 residues. Here the CDR3 reads CASSFTGPYAHNEQFF. In DNA form, the CDR3 reads TGTGCCAGCAGCTTTACGGGACCTTACGCACACAATGAGCAGTTCTTC.

This clonotype was counted a few times. The chain joins TRBV12-3 or TRBV12-4 to TRBJ1-6; D not resolved. The CDR3 covers 13 residues. V lost 4 bases and J lost 7, with 8 bases in between. The CDR3 nucleotides are TGTGCCAGCAGTTCGACGGGCAATTCACCCCTCCACTTT. As protein: CASSSTGNSPLHF.

The chain carries TRBV7-2 and TRBJ2-6; 10 bases fit TRBD1. CDR1 and CDR2 from the germline V gene are SGHTA and FQGNSA. The J segment lost 12 bases and the V segment lost 5 bases, leaving 7 bases of the junction unmatched. CDR3 size: 14 residues. The CDR3 nucleotides read TGTGCCAGCAGCACCGGGACAGGGGAGCCCGTCCTGACTTTC. It translates to CASSTGTGEPVLTF.

This chain links TRBV3-1 with TRBJ2-7; D is possibly TRBD1 or TRBD2 (5 bases each). The V and J ends lost 2 bases and 3 bases respectively, with 14 bases between them. Germline values: CDR1 LGHDT, CDR2 YNNKEL (reference sequence). The CDR3 spans 15 residues. The CDR3 protein is CASSQRDPRVYEQYF. The CDR3 nucleotides are TGTGCCAGCAGCCAACGGGATCCCAGGGTCTACGAGCAGTACTTC.

In its sample, this clonotype was seen a few times. The chain carries TRBV20-1 and TRBJ2-3; D is perhaps TRBD2 (6 bases). V shed 6 bases and J shed 5 bases, with 18 bases lying between them. Germline V gene sequence: CDR1 DFQATT, CDR2 SNEGSKA (reference sequence). CDR3 size: 14 residues. Written as DNA, the CDR3 is TGCAGTGCCGTCCCGGCGGGACCCTTAGATACGCAGTATTTT. It encodes CSAVPAGPLDTQYF.

Written as DNA, the CDR3 is TGTGCCACCCGTTATTCGGGACAGGGGAACGAGCAGTACTTC. The encoded protein is CATRYSGQGNEQYF. The V call is TRBV28, the J call TRBJ2-7; TRBD1 matches 10 bases. The germline CDR1 and CDR2 sequences are MDHEN and SYDVKM. J was trimmed by 5 bases and V by 10 bases; bases with no gene match: 11. This CDR3 is 14 amino acids long. The variable domain in full, completed from reference TRBV28 and TRBJ2-7, reads DVKVTQSSRYLVKRTGEKVFLECVQDMDHENMFWYRQDPGLGLRLIYFSYDVKMKEKGDIPEGYSVSREKKERFSLILESASTNQTSMYLCATRYSGQGNEQYFGPGTRLTVT.

The chain is built from TRBV5-6 and TRBJ2-3, with D perhaps matching TRBD2 (5 bases). CDR1 SGHDT and CDR2 YYEEEE come from the germline V gene. V was trimmed by 5 bases and J by 1 base, leaving 14 bases between them. The CDR3 is made up of 15 amino acids. CDR3: CASSRVGDRTDTQYF. The CDR3 DNA reads TGTGCCAGCAGTAGGGTCGGGGATCGCACAGATACGCAGTATTTT.

This clonotype occurred a few times. V gene TRBV20-1 combines with J gene TRBJ2-5, with D possibly TRBD2 on 6 matching bases. The CDR3 consists of 18 residues. V lost 0 bases and J lost 4, with 24 bases in between. From germline, CDR1 is DFQATT and CDR2 SNEGSKA (reference sequence). CDR3 coding DNA: TGCAGTGCTAGAGATCCCCTCAGGGTAGCGGTAGACACAGAGACCCAGTACTTC. As protein: CSARDPLRVAVDTETQYF.

This clonotype was counted a few times. The chain carries TRBV20-1 and TRBJ2-3; 8 bases fit TRBD2. The J segment lost 3 bases and the V segment lost 6 bases, leaving 5 bases of the junction unmatched. Germline lookup yields CDR1 DFQATT and CDR2 SNEGSKA (reference sequence). This CDR3 is 13 amino acids long. CDR3 region: CSAQRETTDTQYF. CDR3 nucleotide sequence: TGCAGTGCGCAGCGGGAGACGACAGATACGCAGTATTTT.

Here the CDR3 DNA reads TGTGCCAGCAGCAAAGGAGGGCAGGATGTCTCACCCCTCCACTTT. Protein product: CASSKGGQDVSPLHF. V and J are TRBV21-1 and TRBJ1-6. TRBV21-1 is listed as a pseudogene. The CDR3 is 15 amino acids.

The chain has TRBV7-2 and TRBJ2-7, with D perhaps TRBD2 (5 bases). V lost 6 bases and J lost 1, with 13 bases in between. The CDR3 is 14 amino acids. The V gene's germline CDR1 is SGHTA and CDR2 FQGNSA. The CDR3 reads CASRLLAASYEQYF. The CDR3 DNA reads as TGTGCCAGCAGACTGCTAGCTGCGTCCTACGAGCAGTACTTC.

This clonotype occurred a few times. The CDR3 sequence is CSAREIAGVNEQYF. The CDR3 DNA reads TGCAGTGCTAGAGAGATAGCGGGAGTAAACGAGCAGTACTTC. The rearrangement joins TRBV20-1 to TRBJ2-7; 9 bases agree with TRBD2. J lost 5 bases, V lost 0 bases, and 5 bases had no gene match. Germline V gene lookup returns CDR1 DFQATT and CDR2 SNEGSKA (reference sequence). The CDR3 runs 14 residues.

The V call is TRBV9, the J call TRBJ2-3; 8 bases map to TRBD2. The V and J ends lost 0 bases and 5 bases, in that order; junction bases with no gene match: 11. Germline CDR1 is SGDLS and CDR2 is YYNGEE. The CDR3 is made up of 17 amino acids. The CDR3 sequence: CASSVEDGRARGDTQYF. The CDR3 DNA reads as TGTGCCAGCAGCGTAGAGGACGGGAGGGCTCGTGGAGATACGCAGTATTTT.